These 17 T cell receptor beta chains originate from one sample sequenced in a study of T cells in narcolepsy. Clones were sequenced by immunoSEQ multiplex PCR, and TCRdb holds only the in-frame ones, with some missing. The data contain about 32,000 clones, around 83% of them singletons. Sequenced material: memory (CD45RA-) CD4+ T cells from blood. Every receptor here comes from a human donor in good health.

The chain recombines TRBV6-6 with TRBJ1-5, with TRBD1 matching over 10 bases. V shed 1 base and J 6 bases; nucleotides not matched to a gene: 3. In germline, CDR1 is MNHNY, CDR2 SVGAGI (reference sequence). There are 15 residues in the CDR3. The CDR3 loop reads CASSYYGTGAQPQHF. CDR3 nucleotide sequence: TGTGCCAGCAGTTACTACGGGACAGGGGCTCAGCCCCAGCATTTT.

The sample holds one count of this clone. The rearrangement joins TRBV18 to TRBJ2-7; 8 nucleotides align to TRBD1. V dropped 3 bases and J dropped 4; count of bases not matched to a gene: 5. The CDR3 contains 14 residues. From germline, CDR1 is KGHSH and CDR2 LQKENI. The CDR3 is CASSPRGRMYEQYF. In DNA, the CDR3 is TGTGCCAGCTCACCCAGGGGGCGAATGTACGAGCAGTACTTC.

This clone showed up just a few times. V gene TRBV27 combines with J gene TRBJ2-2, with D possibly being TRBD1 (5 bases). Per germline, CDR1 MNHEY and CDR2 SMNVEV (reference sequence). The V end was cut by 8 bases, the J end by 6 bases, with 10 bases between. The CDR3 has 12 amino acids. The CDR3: CASARRAGELFF. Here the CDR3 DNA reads TGTGCCAGCGCCCGCAGGGCCGGGGAGCTGTTTTTT.

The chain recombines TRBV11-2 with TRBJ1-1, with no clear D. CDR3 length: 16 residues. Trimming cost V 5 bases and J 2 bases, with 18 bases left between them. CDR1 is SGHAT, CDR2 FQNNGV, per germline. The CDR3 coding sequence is TGTGCCAGCAGCCATTCCTGGTCCAGACCTAACACTGAAGCTTTCTTT. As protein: CASSHSWSRPNTEAFF.

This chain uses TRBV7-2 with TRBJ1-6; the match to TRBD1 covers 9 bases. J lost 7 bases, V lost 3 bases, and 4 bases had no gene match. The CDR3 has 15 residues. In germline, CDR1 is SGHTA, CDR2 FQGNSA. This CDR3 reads CASSFRDRDNSPLHF. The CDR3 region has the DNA TGTGCCAGCAGCTTCCGGGACAGGGACAATTCACCCCTCCACTTT.

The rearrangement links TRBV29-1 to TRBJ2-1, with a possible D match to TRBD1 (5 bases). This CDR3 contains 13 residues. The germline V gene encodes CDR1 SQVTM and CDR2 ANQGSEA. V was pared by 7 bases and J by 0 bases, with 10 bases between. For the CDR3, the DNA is TGCAGCGCAGGACAAAGCTCCTACAATGAGCAGTTCTTC. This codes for CSAGQSSYNEQFF.

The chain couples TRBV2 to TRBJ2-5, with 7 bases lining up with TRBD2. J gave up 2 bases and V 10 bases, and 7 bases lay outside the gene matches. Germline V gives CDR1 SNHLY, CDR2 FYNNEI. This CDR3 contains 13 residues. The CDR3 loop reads CATHRRGQETQYF. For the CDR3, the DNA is TGTGCCACTCACAGGCGGGGGCAAGAGACCCAGTACTTC.

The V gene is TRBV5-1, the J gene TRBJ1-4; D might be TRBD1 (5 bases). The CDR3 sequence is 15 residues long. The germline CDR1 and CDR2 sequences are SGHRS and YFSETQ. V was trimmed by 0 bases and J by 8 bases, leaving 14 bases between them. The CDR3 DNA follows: TGCGCCAGCAGCTTGGGTTTGGGGGGAGAGGAAAAACTGTTTTTT. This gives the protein CASSLGLGGEEKLFF.

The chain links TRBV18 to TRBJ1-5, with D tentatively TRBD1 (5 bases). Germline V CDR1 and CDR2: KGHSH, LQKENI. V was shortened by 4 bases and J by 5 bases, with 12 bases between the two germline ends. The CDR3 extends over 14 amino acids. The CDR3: CASSLLRVDQPQHF. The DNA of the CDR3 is TGTGCCAGCTCACTACTCAGGGTGGATCAGCCCCAGCATTTT.

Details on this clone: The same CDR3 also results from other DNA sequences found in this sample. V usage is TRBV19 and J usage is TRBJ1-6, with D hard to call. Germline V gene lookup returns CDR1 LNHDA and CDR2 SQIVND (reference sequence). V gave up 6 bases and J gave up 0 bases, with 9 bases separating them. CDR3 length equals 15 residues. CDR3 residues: CASSSVSSYNSPLHF. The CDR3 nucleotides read TGTGCCAGTAGCTCTGTTAGCTCCTATAATTCACCCCTCCACTTT. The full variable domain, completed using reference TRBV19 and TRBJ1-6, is DGGITQSPKYLFRKEGQNVTLSCEQNLNHDAMYWYRQDPGQGLRLIYYSQIVNDFQKGDIAEGYSVSREKKESFPLTVTSAQKNPTAFYLCASSSVSSYNSPLHFGNGTRLTVT.

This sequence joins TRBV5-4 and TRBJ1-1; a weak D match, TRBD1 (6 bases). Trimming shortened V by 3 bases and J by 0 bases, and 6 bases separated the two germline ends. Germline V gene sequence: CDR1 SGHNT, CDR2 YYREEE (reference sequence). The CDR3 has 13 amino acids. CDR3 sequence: CASSWGLNTEAFF. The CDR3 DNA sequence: TGTGCCAGCAGCTGGGGGCTGAACACTGAAGCTTTCTTT.

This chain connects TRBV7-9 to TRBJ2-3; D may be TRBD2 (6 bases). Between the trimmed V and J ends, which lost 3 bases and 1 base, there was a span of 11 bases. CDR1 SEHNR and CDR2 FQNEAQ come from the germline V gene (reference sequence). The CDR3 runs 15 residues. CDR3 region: CASSFGERGTDTQYF. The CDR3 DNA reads TGTGCCAGCAGCTTCGGGGAGCGGGGCACAGATACGCAGTATTTT. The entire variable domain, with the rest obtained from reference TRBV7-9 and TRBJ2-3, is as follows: DTGVSQNPRHKITKRGQNVTFRCDPISEHNRLYWYRQTLGQGPEFLTYFQNEAQLEKSRLLSDRFSAERPKGSFSTLEIQRTEQGDSAMYLCASSFGERGTDTQYFGPGTRLTVL.

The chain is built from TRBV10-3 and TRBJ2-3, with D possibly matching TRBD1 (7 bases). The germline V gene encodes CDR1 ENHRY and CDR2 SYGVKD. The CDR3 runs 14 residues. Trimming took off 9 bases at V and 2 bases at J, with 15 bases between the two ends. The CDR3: CAISQGTFTDTQYF. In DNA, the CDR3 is TGTGCCATTTCACAGGGGACTTTCACAGATACGCAGTATTTT.

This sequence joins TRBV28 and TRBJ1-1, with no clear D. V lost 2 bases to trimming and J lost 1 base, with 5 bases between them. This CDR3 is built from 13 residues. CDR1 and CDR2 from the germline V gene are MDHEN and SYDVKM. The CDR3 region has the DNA TGTGCCAGCAGTTTAAAGGAGAACACTGAAGCTTTCTTT. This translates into CASSLKENTEAFF.

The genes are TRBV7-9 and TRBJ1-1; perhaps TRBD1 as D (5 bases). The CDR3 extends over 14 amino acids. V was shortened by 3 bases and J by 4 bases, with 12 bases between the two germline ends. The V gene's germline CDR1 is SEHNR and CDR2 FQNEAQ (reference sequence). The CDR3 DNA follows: TGTGCCAGCAGCTTCTCGACAGAGGGCACTGAAGCTTTCTTT. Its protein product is CASSFSTEGTEAFF.

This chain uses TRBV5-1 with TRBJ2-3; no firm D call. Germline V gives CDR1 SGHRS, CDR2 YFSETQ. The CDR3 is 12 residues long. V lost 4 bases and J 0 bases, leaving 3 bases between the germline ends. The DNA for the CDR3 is TGCGCCAGCAGCCGCAGCACAGATACGCAGTATTTT. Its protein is CASSRSTDTQYF. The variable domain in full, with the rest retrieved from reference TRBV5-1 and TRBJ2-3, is KAGVTQTPRYLIKTRGQQVTLSCSPISGHRSVSWYQQTPGQGLQFLFEYFSETQRNKGNFPGRFSGRQFSNSRSEMNVSTLELGDSALYLCASSRSTDTQYFGPGTRLTVL.

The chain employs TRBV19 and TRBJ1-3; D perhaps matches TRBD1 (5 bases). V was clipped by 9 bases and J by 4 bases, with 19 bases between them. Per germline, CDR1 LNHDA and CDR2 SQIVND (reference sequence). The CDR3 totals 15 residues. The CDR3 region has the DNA TGTGCCAGCAGAGAGTCAGGGAGAAAGGGAAACACCATATATTTT. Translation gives CASRESGRKGNTIYF.